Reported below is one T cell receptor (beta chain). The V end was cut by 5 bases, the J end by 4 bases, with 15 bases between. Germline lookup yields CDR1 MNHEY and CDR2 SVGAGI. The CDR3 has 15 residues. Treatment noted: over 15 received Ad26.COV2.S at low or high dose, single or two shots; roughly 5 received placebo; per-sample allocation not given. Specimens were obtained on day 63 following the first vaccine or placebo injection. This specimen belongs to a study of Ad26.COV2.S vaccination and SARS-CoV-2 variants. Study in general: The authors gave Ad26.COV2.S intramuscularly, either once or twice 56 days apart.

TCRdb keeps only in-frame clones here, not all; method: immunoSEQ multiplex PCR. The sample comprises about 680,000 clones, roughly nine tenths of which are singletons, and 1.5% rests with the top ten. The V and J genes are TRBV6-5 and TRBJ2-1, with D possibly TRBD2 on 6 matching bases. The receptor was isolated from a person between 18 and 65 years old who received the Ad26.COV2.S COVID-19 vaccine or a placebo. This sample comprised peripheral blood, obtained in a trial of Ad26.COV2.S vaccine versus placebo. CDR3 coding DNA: TGTGCCAGCAGTCCCGGGACTTATCCGTACAATGAGCAGTTCTTC. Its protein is CASSPGTYPYNEQFF.